This TCR beta chain was recovered during a study of regulatory T cells in long-lasting Graves disease. Study-wide context: Graves' patients with a new diagnosis had received antithyroid drugs under 3 months. Study results and limitations: There were preferences for TRBV28, TRBJ1-2 and TRBJ2-5 in persistent disease.

The time point: newly diagnosed GD, antithyroid drugs for less than 3 months. The TCR library used RNA extracted from PBMCs. An endocrinology department located in Xi'an, China, was where the patients came from. Germline CDR1 MNHNS, CDR2 SASEGT. With V trimmed by 8 bases and J by 6 bases, 5 bases remained unmatched. This CDR3 comprises 13 residues. Construction of the TCR beta libraries employed iRepertoire HTBI primers in conjunction with Arm-PCR of CDR3 regions. Using its own MiXCR run on the multiplex PCR reads, TCRdb lists one record per CDR3 protein. This table holds 530,000 or so distinct CDR3 sequences, 15% to 20% found once. This clonotype has a handful of counts. Its specificity is not known. These same data were also listed under a study on T cells in Graves' hyperthyroidism and ophthalmopathy. As that study records: The authors deemed Graves' hyperthyroidism stable absent ophthalmopathy progression within 18 months.

The TCR originated in a man aged 18-30 years with Graves disease. Sequencing was performed on peripheral blood mononuclear cells (PBMCs), taken at new diagnosis, from a patient treated with antithyroid drugs. This chain uses TRBV6-1 with TRBJ1-2; 11 nucleotides line up with TRBD1. The CDR3 here is CASVDRGLDGYTF. In nucleotides, the CDR3 is TGTGCCAGCGTGGACAGGGGGCTAGATGGCTACACCTTC.